This T cell receptor beta chain was profiled in a study of shared clonotypes between healthy human individuals. Study-wide results and caveats: Limitation of the genetic and exposure-history diversity represented came from the few donors.

The assay was immunoSEQ multiplex PCR, and TCRdb's table has in-frame clones only and misses some. Of around 1.1 million clones in the sample, roughly 74% are singletons; the top ten hold 0.61%. Of note for this clone: Its antigen is still unknown.

The CDR3 sequence is 13 residues long. Germline CDR1 reads GTSNPN; CDR2 reads SVGIG (reference sequence). J lost 10 bases, V lost 2 bases, and 3 bases had no gene match. The sequencing input was memory CD4+ T cells from PBMCs. Specified subset: CD45RA-negative fraction. This rearrangement joins TRBV30 to TRBJ2-1; 12 bases align to TRBD2. The TCR comes from a man younger than 30 in good health. Some clones in this sample may be carry-over from other donors' samples. CDR3: CAWSPSGRGEQFF. The CDR3 DNA reads TGTGCCTGGAGTCCTAGCGGGAGGGGGGAGCAGTTCTTC.